This T cell receptor beta chain emerged from a study of blood T cell repertoires in COVID-19. This clone appeared a single time. Methods used by the authors: Nucleated cell number was recorded as an estimate derived from reference gene primer amplification. Profiling relied on immunoSEQ multiplex PCR, and the TCRdb table lists in-frame clones only, not all of them. The D gene and trimming were derived from the DNA, and the V and J assignments and clone size from that table. The sample includes some 460,000 clones, roughly nine tenths seen only once; the top ten take under 2%. The sequenced material came from PBMCs or T cells enriched from blood (not recorded which). The TCR originated in a woman under 30 with acute COVID-19.

Written as DNA, the CDR3 is TGTGCCAGCAGCAACGCCGACAGTTACAATGAGCAGTTCTTC. This sequence encodes CASSNADSYNEQFF. The V gene is TRBV21-1, the J gene TRBJ2-1; the table's TRBD1 call for D was not verified on the DNA. TRBV21-1 is labeled a pseudogene. The CDR3 contains 14 residues.